Each of the 24 T cell receptor beta chains below was sequenced from the same sample in a study of OX40 agonist ivuxolimab in advanced cancers. Libraries were built with the immunoSEQ multiplex PCR assay. The clones in this table, taken by TCRdb from immuneACCESS, are in-frame only. Not every clone is retained; where verified, under half of the shortfall comes from an unresolved V gene, and the cause of the rest is unknown. For this sample the table gives about 47,000 clones, of which 88% were detected only once. In total, the top ten clones hold less than 9.5% of the sample. This specimen was CD4+ or CD8+ T cells sorted from blood, taken in a trial of the OX40 agonist ivuxolimab. These receptors were collected from an adult with an advanced solid tumor such as melanoma, head and neck, liver or kidney cancer.

V and J are TRBV18 and TRBJ1-1, with D perhaps TRBD1 (5 bases). Germline loops: CDR1 KGHSH, CDR2 LQKENI. Trimming removed 6 bases at V and 3 bases at J, with 14 bases between. The CDR3 is 14 amino acids. DNA for the CDR3: TGTGCCAGCTCCAACGGGGGAGGGGACACTGAAGCTTTCTTT. Amino acid sequence: CASSNGGGDTEAFF. The full variable domain, completed using reference TRBV18 and TRBJ1-1, is NAGVMQNPRHLVRRRGQEARLRCSPMKGHSHVYWYRQLPEEGLKFMVYLQKENIIDESGMPKERFSAEFPKEGPSILRIQQVVRGDSAAYFCASSNGGGDTEAFFGQGTRLTVV.

The rearrangement joins TRBV9 to TRBJ2-1; 7 nucleotides align to TRBD2. The germline gives CDR1 SGDLS, CDR2 YYNGEE. The CDR3 length is 17 residues. Losses at the gene ends were 2 bases for V and 6 bases for J; bases not matched to a gene: 14. CDR3 DNA sequence: TGTGCCAGCAGCGTCGCGTCTGGCGGGAGAGGGTCCAATGAGCAGTTCTTC. This translates into CASSVASGGRGSNEQFF.

This chain links TRBV6-1 with TRBJ2-2; 10 nucleotides line up with TRBD2. Germline V lookup: CDR1 MNHNS, CDR2 SASEGT. The CDR3 consists of 16 residues. V lost 3 bases, J lost 5 bases, and 6 bases stayed unmatched. The CDR3 DNA reads TGTGCCAGCAGTGAGGAGCGGGAGGGCCCGACCGGGGAGCTGTTTTTT. As protein: CASSEEREGPTGELFF.

The rearrangement joins TRBV28 to TRBJ1-2, with 8 bases aligning to TRBD1. Germline-derived CDR1 and CDR2 are MDHEN and SYDVKM. V lost 4 bases to trimming and J lost 1 base; unmatched junction nucleotides: 5. The CDR3 has 15 residues. The CDR3: CASSSGQGHNYGYTF. CDR3 coding DNA: TGTGCCAGCAGTTCAGGACAGGGTCATAACTATGGCTACACCTTC.

This clone has only one observation. The rearrangement links TRBV7-3 to TRBJ2-3; the match to TRBD2 covers 8 bases. V shed 5 bases, J shed 0 bases, and the junction held 13 bases outside the gene matches. Per the germline V gene, CDR1 is SGHTA and CDR2 is FQGTGA. The CDR3 is 18 residues long. The CDR3 here is CASSLGRAGGWSTDTQYF. DNA of the CDR3: TGTGCCAGCAGCCTGGGTCGGGCGGGAGGTTGGAGCACAGATACGCAGTATTTT.

V usage is TRBV29-1 and J usage is TRBJ2-7; no clear D. Germline V CDR1 and CDR2: SQVTM, ANQGSEA. The CDR3 is made up of 12 amino acids. Between the trimmed V and J ends, which lost 2 bases and 0 bases, there was a span of 5 bases. DNA for the CDR3: TGCAGCGTTGAATCAGACTCCTACGAGCAGTACTTC. It codes for CSVESDSYEQYF.

The V call is TRBV11-2, the J call TRBJ2-1, with D possibly matching TRBD2 (6 bases). V was cut by 7 bases and J by 7 bases, with 23 bases left in between. This CDR3 comprises 16 residues. Per the germline V gene, CDR1 is SGHAT and CDR2 is FQNNGV. This CDR3 is CASTLRLGGRGNEQFF. The CDR3 nucleotides are TGTGCCAGCACCCTTAGGTTGGGAGGTCGGGGGAATGAGCAGTTCTTC.

This chain uses TRBV9 with TRBJ1-3; 8 bases are shared with TRBD1. With 2 bases clipped from V and 0 bases from J, the junction kept 13 bases outside the gene matches. The CDR3 spans 19 residues. Germline-derived CDR1 and CDR2 are SGDLS and YYNGEE. CDR3 sequence (DNA): TGTGCCAGCAGCGTGTCAATCGACAGGGGTCCCCTCTCTGGAAACACCATATATTTT. Its translation: CASSVSIDRGPLSGNTIYF. The full variable domain, its missing parts supplied by reference TRBV9 and TRBJ1-3, is DSGVTQTPKHLITATGQRVTLRCSPRSGDLSVYWYQQSLDQGLQFLIQYYNGEERAKGNILERFSAQQFPDLHSELNLSSLELGDSALYFCASSVSIDRGPLSGNTIYFGEGSWLTVV.

This chain connects TRBV7-6 to TRBJ2-3; 14 bases align to TRBD2. This CDR3 is 16 amino acids long. The germline CDR1 and CDR2 sequences are SGHVS and FNYEAQ. V shed 0 bases, J shed 7 bases, and the junction held 3 bases outside the gene matches. CDR3 region: CASSLAGLAGGNTQYF. The CDR3 DNA sequence: TGTGCCAGCAGCTTAGCAGGACTAGCGGGAGGTAATACGCAGTATTTT.

This chain links TRBV18 with TRBJ2-7; 12 nucleotides line up with TRBD1. This CDR3 has 15 amino acids. V was pared by 3 bases and J by 6 bases, with 6 bases of the junction left unmatched. In germline, CDR1 is KGHSH, CDR2 LQKENI. This CDR3 reads CASSPVPGQGAEQYF. CDR3 coding DNA: TGTGCCAGCTCACCCGTCCCGGGACAGGGGGCCGAGCAGTACTTC.

In this sample, this clone turned up a few times. V and J are TRBV7-9 and TRBJ1-2; D is unclear. V was shortened by 4 bases and J by 6 bases, with 9 bases between the two germline ends. This CDR3 contains 12 residues. Germline V CDR1 and CDR2: SEHNR, FQNEAQ (reference sequence). The CDR3 DNA reads as TGTGCCAGCAGCTCAGACTTCAATGGCTACACCTTC. Translating gives CASSSDFNGYTF.

This sequence joins TRBV7-8 and TRBJ2-7; 8 nucleotides agree with TRBD2. Trimming at V came to 0 bases and at J to 4 bases, leaving 5 bases not matched to a gene. CDR3 length equals 15 residues. The germline V gene has CDR1 SGHVS and CDR2 FQNEAQ. In DNA form, the CDR3 reads TGTGCCAGCAGCTTAGCGAGAGGACTAGCTTACGAGCAGTACTTC. Protein product: CASSLARGLAYEQYF.

A single count supports this clone. This chain joins TRBV6-6 and TRBJ2-1; D ambiguous. Germline loops: CDR1 MNHNY, CDR2 SVGAGI (reference sequence). Trimming cost V 0 bases and J 10 bases, with 13 bases left between them. CDR3 length equals 14 residues. The CDR3 nucleotides are TGTGCCAGCAGTTACTCGATTGCGGAGCGAGAGCAGTTCTTC. The encoded protein is CASSYSIAEREQFF.

This chain links TRBV7-3 with TRBJ1-2; no reliable D call. Germline V lookup: CDR1 SGHTA, CDR2 FQGTGA. This CDR3 has 13 residues. Trimming removed 5 bases at V and 6 bases at J, with 13 bases between. The CDR3 protein is CASSRNNGDGYTF. The CDR3 region has the DNA TGTGCCAGCAGCCGAAACAATGGGGATGGCTACACCTTC.

V and J are TRBV11-3 and TRBJ2-7, with D maybe TRBD1 (5 bases). CDR1 SGHNT and CDR2 YENEEA come from the germline V gene. CDR3 size: 14 residues. V shed 4 bases and J shed 3 bases, with 13 bases lying between them. The CDR3 is CASSSGQLYYEQYF. The CDR3 coding sequence is TGTGCCAGCAGCTCAGGGCAACTGTACTACGAGCAGTACTTC.

The chain recombines TRBV5-1 with TRBJ2-5; 9 bases match TRBD1. The ends lost 5 bases at V and 5 bases at J; junction bases unmatched: 7. Germline V gives CDR1 SGHRS, CDR2 YFSETQ. The CDR3 spans 14 residues. The CDR3 nucleotides are TGCGCCAGCAGGCCTACAGGGGGCTATGAGACCCAGTACTTC. Its protein product is CASRPTGGYETQYF.

This chain links TRBV15 with TRBJ2-5; 8 nucleotides line up with TRBD2. Germline trimming cut 6 bases from V and 3 bases from J; bases unmatched to any gene: 3. This CDR3 is 13 amino acids long. Looked up from germline, CDR1 is LNHNV and CDR2 is YYDKDF (reference sequence). CDR3 DNA: TGTGCCACCAGACAAGCGGGAGAAGAGACCCAGTACTTC. Encoded protein: CATRQAGEETQYF.

The chain couples TRBV9 to TRBJ2-1; D not certain. V gave up 0 bases and J gave up 5 bases, with 15 bases separating them. Germline-derived CDR1 and CDR2 are SGDLS and YYNGEE. The CDR3 covers 16 residues. CDR3 residues: CASSVAPQNWDNEQFF. The CDR3 DNA reads as TGTGCCAGCAGCGTAGCTCCCCAGAATTGGGACAATGAGCAGTTCTTC.

The V call is TRBV2, the J call TRBJ2-2; D ambiguous. V lost 4 bases, J lost 2 bases, and 11 bases lay in between. The CDR3 has 15 residues. Germline V lookup: CDR1 SNHLY, CDR2 FYNNEI. CDR3 protein: CASSADGYNTGELFF. CDR3 coding DNA: TGTGCCAGCAGTGCGGACGGGTATAACACCGGGGAGCTGTTTTTT.

The chain recombines TRBV30 with TRBJ1-4; possibly TRBD1 for D (6 bases). Looked up from germline, CDR1 is GTSNPN and CDR2 is SVGIG (reference sequence). CDR3 size: 15 residues. Trimming removed 0 bases at V and 7 bases at J, with 15 bases between. The CDR3 nucleotides are TGTGCCTGGAGTGTACCCTCAGGCAGGGGTGAAAAACTGTTTTTT. Translated, it gives CAWSVPSGRGEKLFF.

V and J are TRBV6-7 and TRBJ2-7; possible D gene TRBD2, 5 bases. TRBV6-7 qualifies as an ORF whose function is uncertain. The CDR3 runs to 13 residues. With 2 bases removed from V and 3 bases from J, the gap between germline ends came to 8 bases. CDR3 nucleotides: TGTGCCAGCAGTTACCCCGGGGACTACGAGCAGTACTTC. The encoded protein is CASSYPGDYEQYF.

This chain uses TRBV4-3 with TRBJ2-2, with 11 bases fitting TRBD2. Germline CDR1 reads LGHNA; CDR2 reads YSLEER. Losses at the gene ends were 1 base for V and 0 bases for J; bases not matched to a gene: 4. The CDR3 contains 18 residues. The CDR3 DNA reads as TGCGCCAGCAGCCAAGTACTAGCGGGAGACGCGAACACCGGGGAGCTGTTTTTT. Translation gives CASSQVLAGDANTGELFF.

The rearrangement uses TRBV27 and TRBJ2-7, with D tentatively TRBD2 (6 bases). Near its end, the DNA agrees better with TRBJ2-5, so the J call may be wrong. This CDR3 contains 14 residues. Germline loops: CDR1 MNHEY, CDR2 SMNVEV (reference sequence). The CDR3 spells CASSTGPGVGTQYF. Here the CDR3 DNA reads TGTGCCAGCAGTACGGGACCGGGGGTGGGGACCCAGTACTTC.

The chain couples TRBV11-2 to TRBJ2-1; possible D gene TRBD2, 5 bases. The CDR3 length is 16 residues. The V gene's germline CDR1 is SGHAT and CDR2 FQNNGV. Trimming pared 1 base from V and 3 bases from J, leaving 13 bases between. The CDR3 nucleotides are TGTGCCAGCAGCTTAGGACTAAAAGGCAACTACAATGAGCAGTTCTTC. Its protein product is CASSLGLKGNYNEQFF. The variable domain in full, with the rest retrieved from reference TRBV11-2 and TRBJ2-1, is EAGVAQSPRYKIIEKRQSVAFWCNPISGHATLYWYQQILGQGPKLLIQFQNNGVVDDSQLPKDRFSAERLKGVDSTLKIQPAKLEDSAVYLCASSLGLKGNYNEQFFGPGTRLTVL.